Listed here are 6 T cell receptor beta chains from one sample, sequenced in a study of Tregs in tolerant kidney transplant recipients. Profiling relied on immunoSEQ multiplex PCR, and the TCRdb table lists in-frame clones only, not all of them. The sample contains 120,000 or so clones, about 90% of which appear only once. Sequenced sample: CD4+ T cells from blood. The receptors originated from a human donor in good health.

The chain's CDR3 is CAWGDRGNSPLHF. CDR3 coding DNA: TGTGCCTGGGGGGACAGGGGAAATTCACCCCTCCACTTT. The chain couples TRBV30 to TRBJ1-6, with 10 bases matching TRBD1. V was clipped by 5 bases and J by 7 bases; unmatched bases: 2. Per germline, CDR1 GTSNPN and CDR2 SVGIG (reference sequence). The CDR3 runs to 13 residues.

This clone occurred a few times. The chain employs TRBV10-2 and TRBJ2-1; the D is unclear. This CDR3 has 15 amino acids. Germline V gene sequence: CDR1 WSHSY, CDR2 SAAADI. V was clipped by 3 bases and J by 6 bases, with 15 bases between them. CDR3: CASSDPGLQTNEQFF. The CDR3 nucleotides are TGCGCCAGCAGTGACCCGGGCCTCCAGACCAATGAGCAGTTCTTC.

The chain recombines TRBV6-4 with TRBJ2-5, with D perhaps matching TRBD1 or TRBD2 (6 bases each). CDR3 length: 15 residues. Germline CDR1 reads MRHNA; CDR2 reads SNTAGT. Trimming removed 5 bases at V and 2 bases at J, with 15 bases between. The CDR3 nucleotides are TGTGCCAGCAGTCCCGAGGGGGGATCACAAGAGACCCAGTACTTC. As protein: CASSPEGGSQETQYF.

This sequence joins TRBV19 and TRBJ1-1, with 8 bases aligning to TRBD1. Losses at the gene ends were 3 bases for V and 0 bases for J; bases not matched to a gene: 3. Germline CDR1 LNHDA, CDR2 SQIVND (reference sequence). The CDR3 totals 15 residues. The CDR3 loop reads CASSIGGQVNTEAFF. Here the CDR3 DNA reads TGTGCCAGTAGTATCGGGGGACAGGTGAACACTGAAGCTTTCTTT.

The chain employs TRBV28 and TRBJ1-1; TRBD1 matches at 8 bases. The CDR3 length is 15 residues. V lost 2 bases and J lost 6; bases outside the gene matches: 8. Germline assignment: CDR1 MDHEN and CDR2 SYDVKM. DNA of the CDR3: TGTGCCAGCAGTTTAGGCGACAGGGGTGGGGCTGAAGCTTTCTTT. Translated, it gives CASSLGDRGGAEAFF.

The V and J genes are TRBV5-1 and TRBJ1-2; D gene unclear. CDR3 length: 13 amino acids. Trimming removed 9 bases at V and 4 bases at J, with 16 bases between. Germline loops: CDR1 SGHRS, CDR2 YFSETQ. This CDR3 is CATTKISGYGYTF. CDR3 coding DNA: TGCGCCACCACCAAGATTTCCGGCTATGGCTACACCTTC.